These 10 T cell receptor beta chains share one sample of origin, sequenced in a study of shared clonotypes between healthy human individuals. Some clones are missing from TCRdb's copy, which holds only in-frame ones; the method was immunoSEQ multiplex PCR. This table holds approximately 440,000 clones, 75% to 80% found once. Material for sequencing was PBMCs. The receptors shown here come from a woman in her thirties or forties in good health. Some clones in this sample may be carry-over from other donors' samples.

J is TRBJ2-5 and V is TRBV13, with D perhaps matching TRBD1 (6 bases). Trimming shortened V by 5 bases and J by 2 bases, and 21 bases separated the two germline ends. Per the germline V gene, CDR1 is PRHDT and CDR2 is FYEKMQ (reference sequence). The CDR3 is 17 residues long. This CDR3 reads CASSLSNPGAQQETQYF. The CDR3 DNA reads TGTGCCAGCAGCCTCTCAAACCCAGGGGCCCAACAAGAGACCCAGTACTTC.

The genes are TRBV19 and TRBJ1-1; D call uncertain. V lost 7 bases and J 10 bases, leaving 13 bases between the germline ends. The CDR3 consists of 11 residues. Germline V gene lookup returns CDR1 LNHDA and CDR2 SQIVND (reference sequence). The CDR3 region is CASKVDRVAFF. The DNA for the CDR3 is TGTGCCAGTAAGGTTGACCGGGTAGCTTTCTTT. Drawing the rest from reference TRBV19 and TRBJ1-1, the complete variable domain is DGGITQSPKYLFRKEGQNVTLSCEQNLNHDAMYWYRQDPGQGLRLIYYSQIVNDFQKGDIAEGYSVSREKKESFPLTVTSAQKNPTAFYLCASKVDRVAFFGQGTRLTVV.

This clone has just a few counts. The genes are TRBV28 and TRBJ2-3; D is perhaps TRBD2 (5 bases). Trimming removed 4 bases from V and 1 base from J, with 30 bases in between. Germline V gene sequence: CDR1 MDHEN, CDR2 SYDVKM. There are 21 residues in the CDR3. The CDR3 DNA follows: TGTGCCAGCAGTTCTGCCGACCAACCTCCAGAGGGAAGTCTTCGCACAGATACGCAGTATTTT. Its protein is CASSSADQPPEGSLRTDTQYF.

The V and J genes are TRBV7-3 and TRBJ1-2; TRBD1 is a possible D gene (6 bases). Trimming cost V 2 bases and J 8 bases, with 9 bases left between them. The CDR3 is made up of 12 amino acids. Germline lookup yields CDR1 SGHTA and CDR2 FQGTGA. The CDR3 spells CASSLAGQGYTF. The CDR3 nucleotides are TGTGCCAGCAGCTTAGCAGGACAGGGCTACACCTTC.

J is TRBJ2-7 and V is TRBV7-9; 9 bases agree with TRBD2. J gave up 2 bases and V 1 base, and 3 bases lay outside the gene matches. The CDR3 extends over 15 amino acids. The germline CDR1 and CDR2 sequences are SEHNR and FQNEAQ (reference sequence). CDR3 DNA: TGTGCCAGCAGCTTAGGAGCGGGGGGTACCTACGAGCAGTACTTC. Protein sequence: CASSLGAGGTYEQYF.

There are a few counts of this clone. The gene calls are TRBV27 and TRBJ2-1, with 13 positions matching TRBD2. V lost 4 bases to trimming and J lost 7 bases; unmatched junction nucleotides: 4. The CDR3 is 15 amino acids. From germline, CDR1 is MNHEY and CDR2 SMNVEV (reference sequence). The CDR3 coding sequence is TGTGCCAGCAGTTCCGGGACTAGCGGGGCTAATGAGCAGTTCTTC. This gives the protein CASSSGTSGANEQFF.

V usage is TRBV28 and J usage is TRBJ2-3; 8 bases align to TRBD1. The trim removed 6 bases at V and 1 base at J, leaving 6 bases unmatched. The germline CDR1 and CDR2 sequences are MDHEN and SYDVKM. The CDR3 has 15 amino acids. The CDR3 DNA reads TGTGCCAGCAGGCAGGACAGGGCTCGCACAGATACGCAGTATTTT. It yields the protein CASRQDRARTDTQYF.

This chain uses TRBV18 with TRBJ1-1; a possible D gene is TRBD1 (6 bases). Germline loops: CDR1 KGHSH, CDR2 LQKENI. This CDR3 region has 13 residues. Trimming removed 8 bases from V and 1 base from J, with 11 bases in between. The CDR3 loop is CASGQQGNTEAFF. CDR3 DNA sequence: TGTGCCAGCGGTCAACAGGGGAACACTGAAGCTTTCTTT.

As concerns this clone: A far larger clone is one nucleotide away, so this likely arose from a read error. The chain couples TRBV7-3 to TRBJ1-5; a possible D gene is TRBD1 (5 bases). CDR1 and CDR2 (germline): SGHTA, FQGTGA. The CDR3 is made up of 15 amino acids. The CDR3, as DNA: TGTGCCGGCAGCTTAGGGGCCAGGGAGGGTCAGCCCCAGCATTTT. Translating gives CAGSLGAREGQPQHF. The full variable domain, its missing parts supplied by reference TRBV7-3 and TRBJ1-5, is GAGVSQTPSNKVTEKGKYVELRCDPISGHTALYWYRQSLGQGPEFLIYFQGTGAADDSGLPNDRFFAVRPEGSVSTLKIQRTERGDSAVYLCAGSLGAREGQPQHFGDGTRLSIL.

A word on this clone: A far larger clone is only one base removed, so a read error is likely. The sample contains more than one DNA sequence encoding this CDR3. V is TRBV5-1 and J is TRBJ1-1; perhaps TRBD1 as D (6 bases). This CDR3 is built from 13 residues. Per the germline V gene, CDR1 is SGHRS and CDR2 is YFSETQ. Trimming pared 1 base from V and 5 bases from J, leaving 9 bases between. The DNA for the CDR3 is TGCGCCAGCAGCTTGAGGGGGGGGACTGAAGCTTTCTTT. Amino acid sequence: CASSLRGGTEAFF.